This T cell receptor (beta chain) emerged from a study of blood T cell repertoires in COVID-19 (dated by TCRdb to 2020 to 2021). For context, the study as a whole: Samples covering the acute and convalescent phases of COVID-19 were provided by collaborators in the United States, Italy and Spain. The prospective study material was composed of cDNA or gDNA derived from T cells, B-cell-depleted T cells, or PBMCs. Deeply sampled blood TCRbeta repertoires from subjects exposed to, actively infected with, or recovered from COVID-19 were included in the dataset. The repertoires were made available in a free public database intended to serve as a resource for research on the immune response to SARS-CoV-2. Samples were obtained from the ongoing ImmuneRACE study (first 160 participants) and from 1,200 or so subjects provided by 6 global collaborators. The sample metadata nearly always contained a de-identified subject ID, COVID-19 status, age in years and sex. HLA class I and class II types, where available, came from metadata supplied by the sample provider rather than from assay-based typing. Summary of the overall study and its limitations: Clinical and demographic metadata were provided uncurated, with the amount varying by source and participant.

TCRbeta CDR3 regions were amplified from genomic DNA using the immunoSEQ Assay, a bias-controlled multiplex PCR. The authors processed their data as follows. The number of nucleated cells in each sample was estimated by amplification of reference gene primers within the assay. To quantify the absolute abundance of each unique TCRbeta CDR3 rearrangement, sequence reads were collapsed and filtered. For each sample, productive Simpson clonality was calculated by taking the square root of Simpson's diversity index across productive rearrangements. TCRdb limited this immuneACCESS table to in-frame rearrangements with V and J called. A share of clones is missing; checked studies link under half to unresolved V genes, and the rest is unexplained. That table furnishes V, J and clone size, whereas the DNA furnished D and trimming. The sample profile shows about 210,000 clones; about four fifths of them were found once. The top ten clones comprise around 9.3% of the sample.

In the prospective study, participants were about 18 to 90 years old, resided in 25 or so geographic areas of the United States, and were enrolled through a virtual design. In the prospective study, participants were assigned to cohorts based on the clinical history participants reported in a screening survey and a study questionnaire. Mobile phlebotomists in the prospective study collected whole blood, serum and a nasopharyngeal or oropharyngeal swab from every participant. Additional blood draws and questionnaires over an approximately two-month period could optionally be provided by prospective study participants. Blood samples from the prospective study were shipped frozen or at room temperature prior to DNA extraction. V loses 7 bases of germline sequence and J loses 4 bases, and the interval between the two ends is 20 bases. CDR1 SGHTA and CDR2 FQGNSA are derived from the germline V gene. From the cysteine up to the phenylalanine, the CDR3 has a length of 15 residues. The read is trimmed to its CDR3 DNA, 45 bases read in frame from base 1.

Remarks on this clone: Its antigen target is currently unknown. No clone much larger than this one lies a single base away; base qualities are absent.

Specimen: PBMCs or T cells enriched from blood (not recorded which). The sequence was obtained from a woman aged 50 to 60 with acute COVID-19. The V and J genes are TRBV7-2 and TRBJ2-7; a tentative D match to TRBD1 spans 6 bases. The DNA sequence is TGTGCCAGCAAATTGGGGGCGACACAGTCTTACGAGCAGTACTTC. This gives the protein CASKLGATQSYEQYF.